The next 6 T cell receptor beta chains were all read from a single sample in a study of identical twins. TCRdb passed the 5' RACE reads through MiXCR, listing each CDR3 protein once. The sample records 350,000 to 400,000 distinct CDR3 sequences, roughly 9% being singletons. Sequenced sample: naive T cells sorted from blood. The receptor set was obtained from a woman aged 45-65 years in good health.

This clonotype was observed many times. This chain links TRBV14 with TRBJ2-1, with D possibly called TRBD1 or TRBD2 (5 bases each). Germline assignment: CDR1 SGHDN and CDR2 FVKESK. V was clipped by 4 bases and J by 5 bases, with 18 bases between them. The CDR3 extends over 16 amino acids. The CDR3 protein is CASSPGGVRGHNEQFF. CDR3 nucleotides: TGTGCCAGCAGCCCTGGGGGTGTTCGGGGACACAATGAGCAGTTCTTC.

This clonotype was detected a few times. The chain recombines TRBV30 with TRBJ1-2; D is perhaps TRBD1 (6 bases). Trimming took off 4 bases at V and 8 bases at J, with 8 bases between the two ends. The CDR3 spans 10 residues. CDR1 is GTSNPN and CDR2 is SVGIG in the germline V gene (reference sequence). CDR3 coding DNA: TGTGCCTGGAAGACAGGCGGCTACACCTTC. This sequence encodes CAWKTGGYTF.

With regard to this clonotype: The junction and the germline gene differ at one end; a read error may be behind it. This chain connects TRBV28 to TRBJ1-5; D is ambiguous. This CDR3 spans 13 amino acids. Germline CDR1 and CDR2: MDHEN and SYDVKM. The CDR3 here is CASSPSWGQPRHF. In nucleotides, the CDR3 is TGTGCCAGCAGCCCAAGTTGGGGTCAGCCCCGGCATTTT. The full variable domain, rest sourced from reference TRBV28 and TRBJ1-5, is DVKVTQSSRYLVKRTGEKVFLECVQDMDHENMFWYRQDPGLGLRLIYFSYDVKMKEKGDIPEGYSVSREKKERFSLILESASTNQTSMYLCASSPSWGQPRHFGDGTRLSIL.

V usage is TRBV7-8 and J usage is TRBJ2-1, with 10 nucleotides matching TRBD2. Germline V CDR1 and CDR2: SGHVS, FQNEAQ. After removal of 5 bases from V and 2 bases from J, the junction contained 6 bases not matched to a gene. The CDR3 extends over 16 amino acids. The CDR3 bases are TGTGCCAGCAGCGCCGAACTAGCGGGAACCTACAATGAGCAGTTCTTC. Encoded protein: CASSAELAGTYNEQFF.

There are a few counts of this clonotype. This sequence joins TRBV6-7 and TRBJ1-3; the D is unclear. TRBV6-7 is classed as an ORF, of uncertain function. Trimming stripped 6 bases from V and 0 bases from J, with 6 bases between. This CDR3 comprises 13 residues. The CDR3 DNA is TGTGCCAGCAGGGACGGCTCTGGAAACACCATATATTTT. It yields the protein CASRDGSGNTIYF.

The chain links TRBV6-5 to TRBJ2-7; D remains unclear. The CDR3 totals 12 residues. V was shortened by 5 bases and J by 3 bases, with 8 bases between the two germline ends. Germline CDR1 is MNHEY and CDR2 is SVGAGI. The CDR3 loop is CASSIDDYEQYF. The DNA of the CDR3 is TGTGCCAGCAGTATTGACGACTACGAGCAGTACTTC.